Shown below are 3 T cell receptor beta chains from a single sample sequenced in a study of T cells in Graves' hyperthyroidism and ophthalmopathy. The investigators amplified TCR beta CDR3 regions from RNA transcripts. Researchers ran a first-round RT-PCR on the TCR CDR3 using the HTBI primer set. MiXCR was run by TCRdb on the multiplex PCR reads, yielding one entry per CDR3 protein. The sample carries some 350,000 distinct CDR3 sequences, around a quarter recorded once. The specimen was blood. The origin of the receptors is a man aged 50-59 years with Graves' hyperthyroidism.

The rearrangement links TRBV13 to TRBJ2-2, with TRBD2 as a possible D gene (7 bases). CDR3 size: 18 residues. The V end lost 3 bases, the J end lost 1 base, and 18 bases lay between the germline ends. The germline gives CDR1 PRHDT, CDR2 FYEKMQ (reference sequence). CDR3 in amino acids: CASSFPVGEGQNTGELFF. The DNA for the CDR3 is TGTGCCAGCAGCTTCCCCGTCGGGGAGGGACAGAACACCGGGGAGCTGTTTTTT.

This clonotype occurred many times. The V gene is TRBV24-1, the J gene TRBJ2-5; 7 bases fit TRBD2. V trimming: 3 bases; J trimming: 7 bases; junction bases outside the gene matches: 13. Germline V gene data show CDR1 as KGHDR and CDR2 as SFDVKD. This CDR3 has 16 residues. The CDR3, as DNA: TGTGCCACCAGTGATCCGCGGGAGAATGAGCTGGGGACCCAGTACTTC. As protein: CATSDPRENELGTQYF.

The table lists this clonotype with a few counts. The chain employs TRBV9 and TRBJ2-2, with D perhaps matching TRBD2 (6 bases). The CDR3 has 17 amino acids. V lost 3 bases, J lost 0 bases, and 15 bases lay in between. Germline V gene data show CDR1 as SGDLS and CDR2 as YYNGEE. The CDR3 DNA follows: TGTGCCAGCAGCGGGAGGGGCGGCGAGACGAACACCGGGGAGCTGTTTTTT. Amino acids: CASSGRGGETNTGELFF.